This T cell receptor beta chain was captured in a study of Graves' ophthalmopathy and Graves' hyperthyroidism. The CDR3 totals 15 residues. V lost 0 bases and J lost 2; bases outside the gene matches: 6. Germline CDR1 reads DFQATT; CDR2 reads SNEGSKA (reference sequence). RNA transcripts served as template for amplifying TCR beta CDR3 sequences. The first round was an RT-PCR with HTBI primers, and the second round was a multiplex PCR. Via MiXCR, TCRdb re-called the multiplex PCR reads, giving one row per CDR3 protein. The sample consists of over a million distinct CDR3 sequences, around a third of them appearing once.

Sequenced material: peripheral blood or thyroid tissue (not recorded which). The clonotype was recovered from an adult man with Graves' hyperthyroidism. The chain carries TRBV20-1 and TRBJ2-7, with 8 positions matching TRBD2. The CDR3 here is CSARDFGRGTYEQYF. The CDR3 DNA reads TGCAGTGCTAGAGATTTCGGGAGGGGTACCTACGAGCAGTACTTC.